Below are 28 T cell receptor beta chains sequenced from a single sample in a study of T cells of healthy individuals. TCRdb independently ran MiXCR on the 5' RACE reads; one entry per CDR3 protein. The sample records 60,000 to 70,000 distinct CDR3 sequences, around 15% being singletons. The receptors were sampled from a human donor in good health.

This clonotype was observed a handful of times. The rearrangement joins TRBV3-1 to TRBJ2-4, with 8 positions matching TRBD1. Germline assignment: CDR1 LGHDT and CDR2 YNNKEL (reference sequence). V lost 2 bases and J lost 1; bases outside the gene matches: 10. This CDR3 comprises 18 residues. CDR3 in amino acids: CASSQSGGGGGAKNIQYF. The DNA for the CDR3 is TGTGCCAGCAGCCAATCAGGGGGCGGAGGAGGTGCCAAAAACATTCAGTACTTC.

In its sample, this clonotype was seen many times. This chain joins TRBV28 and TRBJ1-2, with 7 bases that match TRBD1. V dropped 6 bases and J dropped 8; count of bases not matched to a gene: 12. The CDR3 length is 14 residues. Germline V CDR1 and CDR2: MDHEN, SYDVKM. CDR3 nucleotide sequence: TGTGCCAGCAGGGCCGGACAGGACACCTTGGGCTACACCTTC. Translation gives CASRAGQDTLGYTF.

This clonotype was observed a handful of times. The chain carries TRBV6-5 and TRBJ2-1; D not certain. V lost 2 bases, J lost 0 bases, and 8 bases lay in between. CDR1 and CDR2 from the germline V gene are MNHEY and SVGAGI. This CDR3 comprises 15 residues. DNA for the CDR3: TGTGCCAGCAGTTACAATAAGAACTCCTACAATGAGCAGTTCTTC. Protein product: CASSYNKNSYNEQFF.

The DNA of the CDR3 is TGTGCCAGCAGCTTAAGGGGATCTAGCACAGATACGCAGTATTTT. Protein product: CASSLRGSSTDTQYF. The chain uses TRBV7-9 and TRBJ2-3, with D maybe TRBD1 (5 bases). CDR3 length: 15 amino acids. Germline-derived CDR1 and CDR2 are SEHNR and FQNEAQ (reference sequence). The ends were cut back, 2 bases at V and 0 bases at J, with 9 bases in the middle.

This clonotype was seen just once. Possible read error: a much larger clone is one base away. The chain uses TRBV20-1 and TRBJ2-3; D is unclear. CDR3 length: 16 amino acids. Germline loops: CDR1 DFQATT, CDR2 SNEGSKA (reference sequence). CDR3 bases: TGCAGTGCTTACCGCCGTCGTCGCACAAGCACAGATACGCAGTGTTTT. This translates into CSAYRRRRTSTDTQCF.

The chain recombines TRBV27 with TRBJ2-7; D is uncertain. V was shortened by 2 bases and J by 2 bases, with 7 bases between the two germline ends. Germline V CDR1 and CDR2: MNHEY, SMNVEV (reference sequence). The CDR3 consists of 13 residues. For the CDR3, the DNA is TGTGCCAGCAGTTTAAGGTCCGCCTACGAGCAGTACTTC. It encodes CASSLRSAYEQYF.

The CDR3 coding sequence is TGTGCCAGCAGCTTTGGGACAGGGGGCGGCGAGCAGTACTTC. Amino acids: CASSFGTGGGEQYF. The chain employs TRBV5-6 and TRBJ2-7; 12 bases agree with TRBD1. Germline trimming cut 2 bases from V and 6 bases from J; bases unmatched to any gene: 3. Germline lookup yields CDR1 SGHDT and CDR2 YYEEEE. CDR3 length: 14 residues.

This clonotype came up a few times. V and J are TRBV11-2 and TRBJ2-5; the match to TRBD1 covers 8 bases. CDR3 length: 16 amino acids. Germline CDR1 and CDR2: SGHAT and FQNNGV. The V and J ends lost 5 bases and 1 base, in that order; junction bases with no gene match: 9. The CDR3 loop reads CASSPGQGGGQETQYF. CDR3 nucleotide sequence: TGTGCCAGCAGCCCTGGACAGGGAGGTGGCCAAGAGACCCAGTACTTC.

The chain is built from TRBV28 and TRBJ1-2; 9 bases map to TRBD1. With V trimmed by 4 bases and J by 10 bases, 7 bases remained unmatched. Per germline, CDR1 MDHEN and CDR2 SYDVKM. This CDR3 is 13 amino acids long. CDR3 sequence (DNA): TGTGCCAGCAGTTCCGGACAGGGGAAGGTCTACACCTTC. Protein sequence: CASSSGQGKVYTF.

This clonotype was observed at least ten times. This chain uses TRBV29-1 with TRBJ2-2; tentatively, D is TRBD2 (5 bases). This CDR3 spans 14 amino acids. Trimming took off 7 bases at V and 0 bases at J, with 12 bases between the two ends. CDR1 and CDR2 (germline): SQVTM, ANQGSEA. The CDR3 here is CSAGGVANTGELFF. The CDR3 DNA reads TGCAGCGCTGGAGGAGTCGCGAACACCGGGGAGCTGTTTTTT.

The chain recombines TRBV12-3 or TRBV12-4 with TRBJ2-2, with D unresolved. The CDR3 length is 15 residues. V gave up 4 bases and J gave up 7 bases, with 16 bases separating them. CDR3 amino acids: CASSSNARSGGELFF. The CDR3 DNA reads TGTGCCAGCAGTTCTAATGCTAGATCGGGCGGGGAGCTGTTTTTT.

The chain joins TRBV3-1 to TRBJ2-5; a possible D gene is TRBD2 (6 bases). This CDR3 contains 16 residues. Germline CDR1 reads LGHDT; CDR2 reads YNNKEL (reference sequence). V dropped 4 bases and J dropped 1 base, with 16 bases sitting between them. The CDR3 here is CASSPNMAGPQETQYF. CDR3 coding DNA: TGTGCCAGCAGCCCAAATATGGCGGGGCCCCAAGAGACCCAGTACTTC.

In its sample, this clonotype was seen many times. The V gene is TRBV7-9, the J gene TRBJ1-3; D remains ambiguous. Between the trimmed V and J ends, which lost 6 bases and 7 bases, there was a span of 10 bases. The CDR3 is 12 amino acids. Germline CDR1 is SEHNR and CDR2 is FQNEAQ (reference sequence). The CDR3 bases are TGTGCCAGCAGTCGAAGCCGGAACACCATATATTTT. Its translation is CASSRSRNTIYF.

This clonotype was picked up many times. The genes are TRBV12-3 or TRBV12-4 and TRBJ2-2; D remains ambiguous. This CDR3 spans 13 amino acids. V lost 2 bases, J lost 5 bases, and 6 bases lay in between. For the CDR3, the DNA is TGTGCCAGCAGTTTAAAATTTACCGGGGAGCTGTTTTTT. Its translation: CASSLKFTGELFF.

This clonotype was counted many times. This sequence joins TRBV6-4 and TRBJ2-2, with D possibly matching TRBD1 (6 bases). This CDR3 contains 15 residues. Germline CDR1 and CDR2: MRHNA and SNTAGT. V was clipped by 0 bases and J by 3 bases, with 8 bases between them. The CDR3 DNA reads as TGTGCCAGCAGTGACTCCTCAGGGGACACCGGGGAGCTGTTTTTT. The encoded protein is CASSDSSGDTGELFF.

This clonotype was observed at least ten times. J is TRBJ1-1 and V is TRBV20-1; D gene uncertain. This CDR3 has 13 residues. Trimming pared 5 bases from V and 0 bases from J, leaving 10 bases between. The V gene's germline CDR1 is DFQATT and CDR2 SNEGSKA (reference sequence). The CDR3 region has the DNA TGCAGTGCTCGCACTGGCGTGAACACTGAAGCTTTCTTT. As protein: CSARTGVNTEAFF.

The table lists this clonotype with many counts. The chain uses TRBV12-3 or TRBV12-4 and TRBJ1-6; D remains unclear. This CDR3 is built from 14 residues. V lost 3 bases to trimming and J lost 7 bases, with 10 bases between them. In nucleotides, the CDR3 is TGTGCCAGCAGTTTCGAGGTCGAGAATTCACCCCTCCACTTT. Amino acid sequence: CASSFEVENSPLHF.

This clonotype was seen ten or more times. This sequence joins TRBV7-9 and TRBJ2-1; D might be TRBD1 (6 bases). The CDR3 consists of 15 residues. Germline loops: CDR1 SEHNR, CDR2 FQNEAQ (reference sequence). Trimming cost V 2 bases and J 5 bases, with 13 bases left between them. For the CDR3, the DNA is TGTGCCAGCAGCTTAACCGGGACAACGAACAATGAGCAGTTCTTC. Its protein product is CASSLTGTTNNEQFF. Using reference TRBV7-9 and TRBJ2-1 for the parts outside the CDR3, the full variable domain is DTGVSQNPRHKITKRGQNVTFRCDPISEHNRLYWYRQTLGQGPEFLTYFQNEAQLEKSRLLSDRFSAERPKGSFSTLEIQRTEQGDSAMYLCASSLTGTTNNEQFFGPGTRLTVL.

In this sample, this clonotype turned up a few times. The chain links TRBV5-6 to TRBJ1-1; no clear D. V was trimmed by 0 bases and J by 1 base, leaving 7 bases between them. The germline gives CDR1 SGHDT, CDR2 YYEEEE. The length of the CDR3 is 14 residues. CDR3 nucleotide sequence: TGTGCCAGCAGCTTGGTTCAACAGAACACTGAAGCTTTCTTT. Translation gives CASSLVQQNTEAFF.

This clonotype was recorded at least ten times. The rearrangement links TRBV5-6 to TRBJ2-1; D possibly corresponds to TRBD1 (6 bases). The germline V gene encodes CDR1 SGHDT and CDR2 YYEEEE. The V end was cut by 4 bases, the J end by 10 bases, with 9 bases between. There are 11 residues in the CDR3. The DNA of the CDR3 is TGTGCCAGCAGCCGTGACAGGGAGCAGTTCTTC. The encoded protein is CASSRDREQFF.

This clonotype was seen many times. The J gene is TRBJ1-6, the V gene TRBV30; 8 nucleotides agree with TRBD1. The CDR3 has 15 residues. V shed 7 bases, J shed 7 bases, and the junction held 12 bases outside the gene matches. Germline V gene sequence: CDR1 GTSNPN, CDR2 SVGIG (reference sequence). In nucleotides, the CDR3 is TGTGCCTACAAAACCGGGACAGGACAAAATTCACCCCTCCACTTT. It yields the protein CAYKTGTGQNSPLHF.

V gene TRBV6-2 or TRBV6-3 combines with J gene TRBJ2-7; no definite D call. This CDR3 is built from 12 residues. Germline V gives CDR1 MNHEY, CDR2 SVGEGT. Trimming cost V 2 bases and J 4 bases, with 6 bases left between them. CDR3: CASSYIGYEQYF. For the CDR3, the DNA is TGTGCCAGCAGTTACATTGGTTACGAGCAGTACTTC.

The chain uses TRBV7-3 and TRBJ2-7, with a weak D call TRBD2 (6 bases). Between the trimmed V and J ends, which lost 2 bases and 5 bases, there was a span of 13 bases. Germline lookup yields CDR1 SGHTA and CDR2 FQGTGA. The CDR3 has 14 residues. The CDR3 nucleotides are TGTGCCAGCAGCTTAGGTCCGGGGGTCGACGAGCAGTACTTC. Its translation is CASSLGPGVDEQYF. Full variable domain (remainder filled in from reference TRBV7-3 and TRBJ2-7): GAGVSQTPSNKVTEKGKYVELRCDPISGHTALYWYRQSLGQGPEFLIYFQGTGAADDSGLPNDRFFAVRPEGSVSTLKIQRTERGDSAVYLCASSLGPGVDEQYFGPGTRLTVT.

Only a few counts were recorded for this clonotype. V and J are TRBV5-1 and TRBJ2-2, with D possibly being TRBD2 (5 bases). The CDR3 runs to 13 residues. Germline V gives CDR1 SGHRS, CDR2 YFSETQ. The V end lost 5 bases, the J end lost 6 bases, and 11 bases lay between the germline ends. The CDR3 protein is CASREAGPGELFF. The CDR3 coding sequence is TGCGCCAGCAGGGAGGCGGGCCCCGGGGAGCTGTTTTTT.

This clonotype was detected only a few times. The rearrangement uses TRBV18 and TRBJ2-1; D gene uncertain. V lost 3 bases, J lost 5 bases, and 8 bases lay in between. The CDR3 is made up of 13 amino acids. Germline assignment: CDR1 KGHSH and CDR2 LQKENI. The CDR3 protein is CASSPPRNNEQFF. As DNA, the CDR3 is TGTGCCAGCTCACCTCCTAGAAACAATGAGCAGTTCTTC. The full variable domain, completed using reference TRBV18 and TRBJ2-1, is NAGVMQNPRHLVRRRGQEARLRCSPMKGHSHVYWYRQLPEEGLKFMVYLQKENIIDESGMPKERFSAEFPKEGPSILRIQQVVRGDSAAYFCASSPPRNNEQFFGPGTRLTVL.

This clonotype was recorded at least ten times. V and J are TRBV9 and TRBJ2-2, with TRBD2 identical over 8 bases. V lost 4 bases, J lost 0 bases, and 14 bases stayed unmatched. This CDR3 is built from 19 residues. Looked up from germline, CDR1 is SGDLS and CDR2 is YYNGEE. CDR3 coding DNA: TGTGCCAGCAGCTCCCCCCAGGGGCGCGGGGGGTCGAACACCGGGGAGCTGTTTTTT. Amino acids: CASSSPQGRGGSNTGELFF. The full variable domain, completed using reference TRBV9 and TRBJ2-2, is DSGVTQTPKHLITATGQRVTLRCSPRSGDLSVYWYQQSLDQGLQFLIQYYNGEERAKGNILERFSAQQFPDLHSELNLSSLELGDSALYFCASSSPQGRGGSNTGELFFGEGSRLTVL.

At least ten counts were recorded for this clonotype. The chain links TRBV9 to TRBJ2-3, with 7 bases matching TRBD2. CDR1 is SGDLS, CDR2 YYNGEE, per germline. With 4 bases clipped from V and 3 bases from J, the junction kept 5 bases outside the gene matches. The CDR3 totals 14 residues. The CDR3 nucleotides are TGTGCCAGCAGCTCGGGACTACCGACAGATACGCAGTATTTT. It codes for CASSSGLPTDTQYF.

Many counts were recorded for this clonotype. CDR3 bases: TGTGCCAGCAGCCAAAGGGTCGGGACAGGGGACTACGAGCAGTACTTC. Protein product: CASSQRVGTGDYEQYF. This chain links TRBV3-1 with TRBJ2-7; TRBD1 aligns across 10 bases. J was trimmed by 3 bases and V by 2 bases; bases with no gene match: 7. This CDR3 spans 16 amino acids. Germline V CDR1 and CDR2: LGHDT, YNNKEL (reference sequence).